This T cell receptor (beta chain) was identified during a study of cytomegalovirus exposure and HLA in healthy donors. The study ran its PCR with 60 Vbeta and 13 Jbeta primers. Repertoires were generated with immunoSEQ multiplex PCR, while TCRdb's copy carries only in-frame clones and drops some. The profile covers around 100,000 clones, with just under 70% appearing a single time and roughly 8.4% taken by the ten largest. CDR1 is SGHRS and CDR2 is YFSETQ in the germline V gene. This CDR3 region has 16 residues. V was pared by 0 bases and J by 5 bases, with 14 bases between. This TCR was recovered from a young man in good health and CMV-seropositive. V is TRBV5-1 and J is TRBJ2-2, with D tentatively TRBD2 (7 bases). The sequencing input was PBMCs. CDR3 sequence reads: CASSLDGGPGTGELFF. CDR3 coding DNA: TGCGCCAGCAGCTTGGACGGGGGGCCGGGGACCGGGGAGCTGTTTTTT.